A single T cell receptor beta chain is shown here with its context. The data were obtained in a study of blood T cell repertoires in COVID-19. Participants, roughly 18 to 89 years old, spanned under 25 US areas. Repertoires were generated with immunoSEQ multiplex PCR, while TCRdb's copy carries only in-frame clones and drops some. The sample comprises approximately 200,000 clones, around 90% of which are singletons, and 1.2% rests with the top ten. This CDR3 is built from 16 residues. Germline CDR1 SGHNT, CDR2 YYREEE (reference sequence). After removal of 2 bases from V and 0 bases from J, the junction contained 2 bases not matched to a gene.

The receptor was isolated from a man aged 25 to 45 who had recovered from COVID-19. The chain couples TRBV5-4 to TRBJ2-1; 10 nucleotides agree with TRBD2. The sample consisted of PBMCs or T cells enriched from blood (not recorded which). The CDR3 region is CASSFSGGLSYNEQFF. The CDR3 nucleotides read TGTGCCAGCAGCTTTAGCGGGGGGCTCTCCTACAATGAGCAGTTCTTC.